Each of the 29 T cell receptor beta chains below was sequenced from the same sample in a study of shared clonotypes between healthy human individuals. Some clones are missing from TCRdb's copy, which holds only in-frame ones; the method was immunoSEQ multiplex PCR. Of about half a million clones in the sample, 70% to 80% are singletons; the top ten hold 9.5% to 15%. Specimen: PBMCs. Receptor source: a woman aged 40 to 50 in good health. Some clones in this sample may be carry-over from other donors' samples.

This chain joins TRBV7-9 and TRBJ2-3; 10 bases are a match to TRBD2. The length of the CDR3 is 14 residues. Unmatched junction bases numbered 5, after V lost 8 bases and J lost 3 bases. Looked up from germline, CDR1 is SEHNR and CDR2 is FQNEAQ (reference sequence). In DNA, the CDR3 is TGTGCCAGCCTTAGCGGGAGGCGTACAGATACGCAGTATTTT. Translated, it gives CASLSGRRTDTQYF.

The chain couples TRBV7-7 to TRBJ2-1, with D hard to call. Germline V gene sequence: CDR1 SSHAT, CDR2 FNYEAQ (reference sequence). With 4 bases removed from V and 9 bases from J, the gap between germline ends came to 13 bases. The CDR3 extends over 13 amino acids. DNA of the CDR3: TGTGCCAGCAGCTCCCGGGTCATTAGTGAGCAGTTCTTC. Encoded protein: CASSSRVISEQFF.

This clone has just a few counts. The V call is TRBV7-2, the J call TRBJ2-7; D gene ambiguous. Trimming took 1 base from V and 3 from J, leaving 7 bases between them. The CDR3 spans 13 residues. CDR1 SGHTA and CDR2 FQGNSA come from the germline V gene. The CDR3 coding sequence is TGTGCCAGCAGCTTAGAACAGTTCTACGAGCAGTACTTC. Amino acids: CASSLEQFYEQYF.

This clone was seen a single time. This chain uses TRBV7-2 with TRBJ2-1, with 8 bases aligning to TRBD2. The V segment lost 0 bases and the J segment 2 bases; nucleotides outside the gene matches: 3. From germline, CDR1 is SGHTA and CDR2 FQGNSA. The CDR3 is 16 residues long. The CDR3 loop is CASSLASGGAYNEQFF. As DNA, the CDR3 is TGTGCCAGCAGCTTAGCGTCGGGAGGGGCCTACAATGAGCAGTTCTTC.

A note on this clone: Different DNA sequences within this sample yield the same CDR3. CDR3 bases: TGCGCCAGCAGCCAAGACGGAAGGGAGAACACTGAAGCTTTCTTT. Translated, it gives CASSQDGRENTEAFF. This chain uses TRBV4-1 with TRBJ1-1; the D is unclear. CDR3 length: 15 residues. Germline V gives CDR1 MGHRA, CDR2 YSYEKL. V was trimmed by 0 bases and J by 1 base, leaving 9 bases between them.

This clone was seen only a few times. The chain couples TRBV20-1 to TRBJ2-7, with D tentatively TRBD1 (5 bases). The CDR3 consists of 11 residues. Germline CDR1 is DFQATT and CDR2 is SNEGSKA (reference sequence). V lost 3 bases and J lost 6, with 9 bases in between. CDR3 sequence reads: CSARDNVEQYF. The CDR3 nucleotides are TGCAGTGCTAGGGACAATGTCGAGCAGTACTTC.

CDR3 DNA: TGTGCCAGCAGTTTAATGGGGCAGACCTACTACAATGAGCAGTTCTTC. Its translation: CASSLMGQTYYNEQFF. The chain links TRBV28 to TRBJ2-1, with a weak D call TRBD1 (5 bases). The germline V and J ends were trimmed by 2 bases and 3 bases, with 14 bases remaining between them. Per the germline V gene, CDR1 is MDHEN and CDR2 is SYDVKM. The length of the CDR3 is 16 residues.

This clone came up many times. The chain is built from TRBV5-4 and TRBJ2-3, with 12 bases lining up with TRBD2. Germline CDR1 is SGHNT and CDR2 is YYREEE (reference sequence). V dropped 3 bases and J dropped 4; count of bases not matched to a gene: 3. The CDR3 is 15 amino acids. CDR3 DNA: TGTGCCAGCAGCTATCTAGCGGGAGGGGCAGATACGCAGTATTTT. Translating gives CASSYLAGGADTQYF.

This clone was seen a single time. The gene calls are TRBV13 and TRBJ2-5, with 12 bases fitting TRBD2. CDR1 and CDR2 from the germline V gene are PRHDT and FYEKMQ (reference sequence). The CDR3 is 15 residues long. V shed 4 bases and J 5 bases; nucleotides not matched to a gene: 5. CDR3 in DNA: TGTGCCAGCAGCTCAAGACTAGCGGGAGCGGAGACCCAGTACTTC. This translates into CASSSRLAGAETQYF.

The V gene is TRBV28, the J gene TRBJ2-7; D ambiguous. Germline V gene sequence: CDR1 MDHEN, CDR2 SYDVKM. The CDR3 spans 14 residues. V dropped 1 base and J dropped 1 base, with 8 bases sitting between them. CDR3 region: CASSLLGRSYEQYF. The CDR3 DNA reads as TGTGCCAGCAGTTTATTAGGCAGATCCTACGAGCAGTACTTC.

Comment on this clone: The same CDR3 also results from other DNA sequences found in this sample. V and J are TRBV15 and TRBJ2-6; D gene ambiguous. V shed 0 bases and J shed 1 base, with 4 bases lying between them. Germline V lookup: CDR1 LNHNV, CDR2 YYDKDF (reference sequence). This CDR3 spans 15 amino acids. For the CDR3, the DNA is TGTGCCACCAGCAGAGATAGGTCTGGGGCCAACGTCCTGACTTTC. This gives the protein CATSRDRSGANVLTF.

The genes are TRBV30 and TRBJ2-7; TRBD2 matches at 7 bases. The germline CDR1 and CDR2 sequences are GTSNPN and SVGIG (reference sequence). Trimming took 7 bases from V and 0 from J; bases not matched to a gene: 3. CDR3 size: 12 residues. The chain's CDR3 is CASQRDSYEQYF. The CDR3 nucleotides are TGTGCCTCCCAGCGGGACTCCTACGAGCAGTACTTC.

This CDR3 reads CASSLGLAGGHRELFF. The DNA for the CDR3 is TGCGCCAGCAGCTTGGGGCTAGCGGGAGGGCACCGGGAGCTGTTTTTT. The chain has TRBV5-1 and TRBJ2-2; 12 bases align to TRBD2. The V segment lost 0 bases and the J segment 9 bases; nucleotides outside the gene matches: 6. Per the germline V gene, CDR1 is SGHRS and CDR2 is YFSETQ. CDR3 length: 16 residues. Complete variable domain (other parts from reference TRBV5-1 and TRBJ2-2): KAGVTQTPRYLIKTRGQQVTLSCSPISGHRSVSWYQQTPGQGLQFLFEYFSETQRNKGNFPGRFSGRQFSNSRSEMNVSTLELGDSALYLCASSLGLAGGHRELFFGEGSRLTVL.

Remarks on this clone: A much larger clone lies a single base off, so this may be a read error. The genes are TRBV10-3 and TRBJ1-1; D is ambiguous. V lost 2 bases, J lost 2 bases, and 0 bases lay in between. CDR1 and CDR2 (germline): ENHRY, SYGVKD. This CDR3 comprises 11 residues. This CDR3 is CAISENTEAFF. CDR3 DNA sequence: TGTGCCATCAGTGAGAACACTGAAGCTTTCTTT.

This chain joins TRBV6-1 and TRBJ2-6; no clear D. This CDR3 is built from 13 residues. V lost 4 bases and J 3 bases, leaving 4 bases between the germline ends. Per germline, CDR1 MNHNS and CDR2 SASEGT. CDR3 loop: CASSGYGANVLTF. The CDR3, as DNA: TGTGCCAGCAGTGGGTATGGGGCCAACGTCCTGACTTTC.

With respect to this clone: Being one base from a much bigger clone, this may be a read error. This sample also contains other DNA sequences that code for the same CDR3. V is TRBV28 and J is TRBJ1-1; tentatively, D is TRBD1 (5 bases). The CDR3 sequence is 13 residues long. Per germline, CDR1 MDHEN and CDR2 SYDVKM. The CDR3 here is CASSLQGGTEAFF. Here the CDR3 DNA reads TGTGCCAGCAGTTTACAGGGAGGCACTGAGGCTTTCTTT. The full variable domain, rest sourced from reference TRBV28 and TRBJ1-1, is DVKVTQSSRYLVKRTGEKVFLECVQDMDHENMFWYRQDPGLGLRLIYFSYDVKMKEKGDIPEGYSVSREKKERFSLILESASTNQTSMYLCASSLQGGTEAFFGQGTRLTVV.

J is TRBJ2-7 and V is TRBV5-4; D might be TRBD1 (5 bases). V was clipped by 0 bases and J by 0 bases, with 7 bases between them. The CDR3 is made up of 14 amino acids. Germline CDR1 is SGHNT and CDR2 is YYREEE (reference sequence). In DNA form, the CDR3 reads TGTGCCAGCAGCTTGGAACAGGACTCCTACGAGCAGTACTTC. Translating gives CASSLEQDSYEQYF. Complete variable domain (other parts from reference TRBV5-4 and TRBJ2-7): ETGVTQSPTHLIKTRGQQVTLRCSSQSGHNTVSWYQQALGQGPQFIFQYYREEENGRGNFPPRFSGLQFPNYSSELNVNALELDDSALYLCASSLEQDSYEQYFGPGTRLTVT.

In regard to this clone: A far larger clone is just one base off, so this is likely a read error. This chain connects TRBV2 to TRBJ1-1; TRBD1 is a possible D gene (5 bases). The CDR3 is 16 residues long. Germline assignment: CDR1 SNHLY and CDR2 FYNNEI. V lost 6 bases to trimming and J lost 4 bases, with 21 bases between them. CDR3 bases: TGTGCCAGCAGCGAGGGGCGGGGCAGCCGACCCACTGAAGCTTTCTTT. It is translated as CASSEGRGSRPTEAFF.

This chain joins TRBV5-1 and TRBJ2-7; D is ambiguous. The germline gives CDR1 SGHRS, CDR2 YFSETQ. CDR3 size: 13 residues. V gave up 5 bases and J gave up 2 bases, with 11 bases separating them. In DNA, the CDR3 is TGCGCCAGCAGGTCACAAGGAACCTACGAGCAGTACTTC. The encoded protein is CASRSQGTYEQYF.

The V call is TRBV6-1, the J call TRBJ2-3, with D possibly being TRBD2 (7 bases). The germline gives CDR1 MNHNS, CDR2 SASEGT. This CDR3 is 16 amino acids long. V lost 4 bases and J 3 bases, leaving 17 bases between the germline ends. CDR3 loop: CASSVAGGGRTDTQYF. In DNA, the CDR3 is TGTGCCAGCAGTGTGGCCGGGGGCGGGAGAACAGATACGCAGTATTTT.

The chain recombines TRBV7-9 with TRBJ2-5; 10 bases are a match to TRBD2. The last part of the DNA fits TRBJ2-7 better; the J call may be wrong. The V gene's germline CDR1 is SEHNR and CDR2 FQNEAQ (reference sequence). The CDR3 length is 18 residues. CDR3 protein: CASSLNLGWASGSSEQYF. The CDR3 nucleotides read TGTGCCAGCAGCTTAAATCTTGGTTGGGCTAGCGGGAGTTCCGAGCAGTACTTC.

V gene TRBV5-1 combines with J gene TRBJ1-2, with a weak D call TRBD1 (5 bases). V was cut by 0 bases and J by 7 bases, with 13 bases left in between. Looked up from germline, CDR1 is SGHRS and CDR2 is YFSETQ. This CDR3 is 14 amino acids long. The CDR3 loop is CASSLDRLESGYTF. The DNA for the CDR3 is TGCGCCAGCAGCTTGGACAGGCTGGAGTCTGGCTACACCTTC.

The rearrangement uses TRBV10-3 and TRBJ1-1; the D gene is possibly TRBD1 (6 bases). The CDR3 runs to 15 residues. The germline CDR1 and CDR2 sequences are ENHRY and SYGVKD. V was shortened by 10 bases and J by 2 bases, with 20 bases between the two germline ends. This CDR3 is CATNQGTRGNTEAFF. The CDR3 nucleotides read TGTGCCACTAATCAGGGGACCCGCGGTAACACTGAAGCTTTCTTT.

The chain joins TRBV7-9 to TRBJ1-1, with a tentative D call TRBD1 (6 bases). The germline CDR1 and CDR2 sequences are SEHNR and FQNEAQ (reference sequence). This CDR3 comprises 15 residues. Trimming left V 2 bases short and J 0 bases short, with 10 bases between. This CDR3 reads CASSLRQGLNTEAFF. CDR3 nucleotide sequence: TGTGCCAGCAGCTTACGGCAGGGGCTGAACACTGAAGCTTTCTTT.

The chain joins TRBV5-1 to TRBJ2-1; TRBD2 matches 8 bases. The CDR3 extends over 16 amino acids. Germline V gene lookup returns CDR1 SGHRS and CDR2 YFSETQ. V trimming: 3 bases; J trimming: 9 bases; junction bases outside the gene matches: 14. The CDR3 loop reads CASSSTTSGSSGEQFF. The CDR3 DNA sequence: TGCGCCAGCAGCTCGACTACGAGCGGGAGTTCGGGTGAGCAGTTCTTC.

The CDR3: CASSATPTDTQYF. As DNA, the CDR3 is TGTGCCAGCAGCGCGACTCCTACAGATACGCAGTATTTT. The genes are TRBV7-3 and TRBJ2-3; D unclear. The CDR3 sequence is 13 residues long. Germline V gene sequence: CDR1 SGHTA, CDR2 FQGTGA. Trimming shortened V by 5 bases and J by 3 bases, and 9 bases separated the two germline ends.

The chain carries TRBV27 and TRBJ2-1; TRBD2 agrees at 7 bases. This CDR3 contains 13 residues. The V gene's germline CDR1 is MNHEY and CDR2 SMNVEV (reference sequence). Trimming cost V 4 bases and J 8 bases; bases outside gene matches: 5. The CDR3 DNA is TGTGCCAGCAGTTGGCGGGAGTCTGATGAGCAGTTCTTC. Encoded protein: CASSWRESDEQFF.

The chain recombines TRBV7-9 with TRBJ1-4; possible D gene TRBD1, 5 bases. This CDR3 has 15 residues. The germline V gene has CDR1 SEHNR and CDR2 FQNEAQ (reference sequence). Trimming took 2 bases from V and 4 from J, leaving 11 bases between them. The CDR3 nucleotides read TGTGCCAGCAGCTTATCGGGGGGGAATAATGAAAAACTGTTTTTT. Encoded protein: CASSLSGGNNEKLFF.

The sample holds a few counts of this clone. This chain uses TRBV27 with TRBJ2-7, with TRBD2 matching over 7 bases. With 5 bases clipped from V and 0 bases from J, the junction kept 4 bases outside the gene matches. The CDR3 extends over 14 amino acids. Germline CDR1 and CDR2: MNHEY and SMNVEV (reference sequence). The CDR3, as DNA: TGTGCCAGCAGTATTGGGAGGGACTCCTACGAGCAGTACTTC. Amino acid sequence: CASSIGRDSYEQYF.